These 8 T cell receptor beta chains originate from one sample sequenced in a study of blood T cells in healthy people across ages. Using a J-beta primer mix together with a sample-barcoded 5' primer, a second PCR was run for about 6 to 11 cycles. MiXCR, run by TCRdb on the 5' RACE reads, gives a single entry per CDR3 protein. The table has about 640,000 distinct CDR3 sequences, roughly 53% seen once. Source material: blood. The source of these receptors is a man in his 60s in good health.

The rearrangement links TRBV19 to TRBJ1-2, with TRBD1 as a possible D gene (6 bases). Germline CDR1 is LNHDA and CDR2 is SQIVND (reference sequence). CDR3 length equals 14 residues. Trimming stripped 5 bases from V and 5 bases from J, with 15 bases between. The DNA for the CDR3 is TGTGCCAGTAGTCCCCAGGGGAGACATTATGGCTACACCTTC. It yields the protein CASSPQGRHYGYTF.

The chain is built from TRBV12-3 or TRBV12-4 and TRBJ1-2, with 9 bases fitting TRBD1. This CDR3 spans 15 amino acids. The V segment lost 6 bases and the J segment 8 bases; nucleotides outside the gene matches: 13. CDR3 residues: CASRTGTGTTRGYTF. In DNA, the CDR3 is TGTGCCAGCAGGACCGGGACAGGGACAACGAGGGGCTACACCTTC.

In DNA form, the CDR3 reads TGTGCCAGCAGTTACTCGAACGGTAATGAGCAGTTCTTC. As protein: CASSYSNGNEQFF. The genes are TRBV6-5 and TRBJ2-1, with unresolved D. The CDR3 sequence is 13 residues long. The V gene lost 0 bases and the J gene lost 7 bases, with 7 bases spanning the gap. Germline V gene sequence: CDR1 MNHEY, CDR2 SVGAGI.

The chain combines TRBV6-1 with TRBJ2-5; 9 nucleotides agree with TRBD2. V lost 2 bases to trimming and J lost 6 bases; unmatched junction nucleotides: 10. Germline V gene data show CDR1 as MNHNS and CDR2 as SASEGT. The CDR3 runs to 16 residues. The DNA for the CDR3 is TGTGCCAGCAGTGAATGGGGACTAGCCATAGCCAAGACCCAGTACTTC. It encodes CASSEWGLAIAKTQYF.

This clonotype was recorded once. This chain links TRBV3-1 with TRBJ2-1; 7 bases map to TRBD1. The length of the CDR3 is 16 residues. CDR1 and CDR2 from the germline V gene are LGHDT and YNNKEL (reference sequence). Germline trimming cut 2 bases from V and 5 bases from J; bases unmatched to any gene: 9. The CDR3 loop is CASSQRQGLTDNEQFF. CDR3 DNA: TGTGCCAGCAGCCAAAGACAGGGTTTAACTGACAATGAGCAGTTCTTC.

The genes are TRBV12-3 or TRBV12-4 and TRBJ1-5; perhaps TRBD1 as D (6 bases). The CDR3 totals 16 residues. V was clipped by 6 bases and J by 6 bases, with 21 bases between them. The CDR3 region is CASSLHGPGASQPQHF. The CDR3, as DNA: TGTGCCAGCAGCCTCCACGGACCGGGGGCGAGTCAGCCCCAGCATTTT.

This clonotype showed up just a few times. The rearrangement uses TRBV25-1 and TRBJ2-5; the D gene could be TRBD1 or TRBD2 (5 bases each). V lost 4 bases and J lost 7, with 13 bases in between. The CDR3 runs to 13 residues. Germline CDR1 is MGHDK and CDR2 is SYGVNS. The CDR3 region is CASSAGAVGTQYF. CDR3 coding DNA: TGTGCCAGCAGTGCCGGGGCCGTCGGGACCCAGTACTTC.

This clonotype was picked up a small number of times. The chain has TRBV6-6 and TRBJ1-6; the D gene is possibly TRBD1 (6 bases). The CDR3 has 14 amino acids. Trimming left V 8 bases short and J 7 bases short, with 15 bases between. Germline CDR1 MNHNY, CDR2 SVGAGI (reference sequence). For the CDR3, the DNA is TGTGCCAGCGTCCCCGGGGGGGGCAATTCACCCCTCCACTTT. Translating it yields CASVPGGGNSPLHF.